These 27 T cell receptor beta chains share one sample of origin, sequenced in a study of CD8 T cells in ankylosing spondylitis. Regarding the study as a whole: Typical of ankylosing spondylitis blood, it appeared, was a TCR beta motif of under 10 highly homologous variants.

TCRdb reprocessed the 5' RACE reads via MiXCR and lists one record per CDR3 protein. The table includes over 400,000 distinct CDR3 sequences, roughly a quarter detected once. These receptors' antigens are unknown. The sample consisted of blood, either unsorted or a sorted T cell fraction (not recorded which). The receptors stem from a male donor with ankylosing spondylitis.

Comments on this clonotype: A much bigger clone sits one base away, suggesting this may be a read error. The rearrangement uses TRBV3-1 and TRBJ1-2; no clear D. The CDR3 is made up of 13 amino acids. Trimming removed 4 bases from V and 3 bases from J, with 9 bases in between. From germline, CDR1 is LGHDT and CDR2 YNNKEL (reference sequence). The DNA for the CDR3 is TGTGCCAGCAGCCCGACAAGGGACTATGGCTACACCTTC. Translated, it gives CASSPTRDYGYTF.

This clonotype was counted a few times. The chain employs TRBV12-3 or TRBV12-4 and TRBJ1-1; no clear D. The CDR3 covers 14 residues. Trimming cost V 3 bases and J 5 bases, with 13 bases left between them. CDR3 region: CASSFKGGRTEAFF. CDR3 nucleotide sequence: TGTGCCAGCAGTTTCAAGGGCGGGAGGACTGAAGCTTTCTTT.

The chain is built from TRBV7-9 and TRBJ2-1; TRBD2 aligns across 11 bases. J lost 5 bases, V lost 2 bases, and 2 bases had no gene match. The V gene's germline CDR1 is SEHNR and CDR2 FQNEAQ (reference sequence). This CDR3 has 15 residues. CDR3 bases: TGTGCCAGCAGCTTATCACTAGCGGGAGACAATGAGCAGTTCTTC. As protein: CASSLSLAGDNEQFF. Combining the CDR3 with reference TRBV7-9 and TRBJ2-1 gives the whole variable domain DTGVSQNPRHKITKRGQNVTFRCDPISEHNRLYWYRQTLGQGPEFLTYFQNEAQLEKSRLLSDRFSAERPKGSFSTLEIQRTEQGDSAMYLCASSLSLAGDNEQFFGPGTRLTVL.

This clonotype was picked up a small number of times. J is TRBJ1-1 and V is TRBV7-9; 8 bases line up with TRBD1. This CDR3 has 14 residues. The ends lost 2 bases at V and 4 bases at J; junction bases unmatched: 3. Germline values: CDR1 SEHNR, CDR2 FQNEAQ (reference sequence). CDR3 region: CASSLNTGGTEAFF. The CDR3, as DNA: TGTGCCAGCAGCTTAAATACAGGGGGCACTGAAGCTTTCTTT. Full variable domain (missing parts from reference TRBV7-9 and TRBJ1-1): DTGVSQNPRHKITKRGQNVTFRCDPISEHNRLYWYRQTLGQGPEFLTYFQNEAQLEKSRLLSDRFSAERPKGSFSTLEIQRTEQGDSAMYLCASSLNTGGTEAFFGQGTRLTVV.

There are a few counts of this clonotype. DNA for the CDR3: TGTGCCTGGAGTGTACGTTCGGTTGAGCAGTTCTTC. Translation gives CAWSVRSVEQFF. The rearrangement joins TRBV30 to TRBJ2-1, with D uncertain. The CDR3 is made up of 12 amino acids. CDR1 GTSNPN and CDR2 SVGIG come from the germline V gene (reference sequence). V dropped 0 bases and J dropped 9 bases, with 9 bases sitting between them. The full variable domain, completed using reference TRBV30 and TRBJ2-1, is SQTIHQWPATLVQPVGSPLSLECTVEGTSNPNLYWYRQAAGRGLQLLFYSVGIGQISSEVPQNLSASRPQDRQFILSSKKLLLSDSGFYLCAWSVRSVEQFFGPGTRLTVL.

In its sample, this clonotype was seen a few times. This rearrangement joins TRBV7-9 to TRBJ2-3; TRBD2 matches 10 bases. Per the germline V gene, CDR1 is SEHNR and CDR2 is FQNEAQ (reference sequence). The J segment lost 5 bases and the V segment lost 1 base, leaving 6 bases of the junction unmatched. The CDR3 is made up of 16 amino acids. Written as DNA, the CDR3 is TGTGCCAGCAGCTTAGTCGCTAGCGGGAGAGGAGATACGCAGTATTTT. Protein product: CASSLVASGRGDTQYF. The variable domain in full, with the rest retrieved from reference TRBV7-9 and TRBJ2-3, is DTGVSQNPRHKITKRGQNVTFRCDPISEHNRLYWYRQTLGQGPEFLTYFQNEAQLEKSRLLSDRFSAERPKGSFSTLEIQRTEQGDSAMYLCASSLVASGRGDTQYFGPGTRLTVL.

There are a few counts of this clonotype. The chain has TRBV7-9 and TRBJ2-1; either TRBD1 or TRBD2 may fit D (5 bases each). V lost 6 bases to trimming and J lost 9 bases, with 12 bases between them. This CDR3 region has 12 residues. CDR1 is SEHNR and CDR2 is FQNEAQ in the germline V gene (reference sequence). The DNA of the CDR3 is TGTGCCAGCAGGTCGATTGGGGGTGAGCAGTTCTTC. Its protein is CASRSIGGEQFF.

The CDR3 sequence: CASEVTTGNTGELFF. The CDR3 region has the DNA TGCGCCAGCGAGGTCACCACAGGGAACACCGGGGAGCTGTTTTTT. V and J are TRBV5-1 and TRBJ2-2; tentative D call: TRBD1 (5 bases). The CDR3 consists of 15 residues. Germline V CDR1 and CDR2: SGHRS, YFSETQ. The V and J ends lost 7 bases and 1 base respectively, with 14 bases between them.

The rearrangement uses TRBV6-1 and TRBJ1-1; 7 nucleotides agree with TRBD1. CDR3 length: 14 residues. J was trimmed by 3 bases and V by 5 bases; bases with no gene match: 6. The V gene's germline CDR1 is MNHNS and CDR2 SASEGT. The CDR3 DNA follows: TGTGCCAGCAGTCCCCGGGACAGACACACTGAAGCTTTCTTT. Amino acids: CASSPRDRHTEAFF.

The chain has TRBV7-9 and TRBJ1-1; a possible D gene is TRBD1 (5 bases). The V end lost 3 bases, the J end lost 7 bases, and 12 bases lay between the germline ends. CDR3 length equals 13 residues. Germline V gene sequence: CDR1 SEHNR, CDR2 FQNEAQ (reference sequence). CDR3 residues: CASSFDIRGEAFF. In DNA form, the CDR3 reads TGTGCCAGCAGCTTCGACATTAGGGGTGAAGCTTTCTTT.

V usage is TRBV28 and J usage is TRBJ2-4; 13 bases are a match to TRBD2. The CDR3 has 16 amino acids. Germline-derived CDR1 and CDR2 are MDHEN and SYDVKM. Trimming took 4 bases from V and 10 from J; bases not matched to a gene: 10. CDR3 sequence reads: CASSSRLAGGLKIQYF. As DNA, the CDR3 is TGTGCCAGCAGTTCGAGACTAGCGGGAGGCCTAAAAATTCAGTACTTC.

J is TRBJ2-2 and V is TRBV3-1; the D is unclear. V lost 2 bases and J 5 bases, leaving 6 bases between the germline ends. Germline-derived CDR1 and CDR2 are LGHDT and YNNKEL (reference sequence). The CDR3 consists of 13 residues. Here the CDR3 DNA reads TGTGCCAGCAGCCAACGGTTTACCGGGGAGCTGTTTTTT. Protein product: CASSQRFTGELFF. The complete variable domain, with remaining parts taken from reference TRBV3-1 and TRBJ2-2, reads DTAVSQTPKYLVTQMGNDKSIKCEQNLGHDTMYWYKQDSKKFLKIMFSYNNKELIINETVPNRFSPKSPDKAHLNLHINSLELGDSAVYFCASSQRFTGELFFGEGSRLTVL.

This clonotype was detected only a few times. The V and J genes are TRBV30 and TRBJ2-1, with 8 bases aligning to TRBD1. Looked up from germline, CDR1 is GTSNPN and CDR2 is SVGIG (reference sequence). Trimming at V came to 1 base and at J to 8 bases, leaving 7 bases not matched to a gene. This CDR3 contains 14 residues. DNA for the CDR3: TGTGCCTGGAGTGGAGGGACAGGAGGGCATGAGCAGTTCTTC. As protein: CAWSGGTGGHEQFF. Full variable domain (rest looked up from reference TRBV30 and TRBJ2-1): SQTIHQWPATLVQPVGSPLSLECTVEGTSNPNLYWYRQAAGRGLQLLFYSVGIGQISSEVPQNLSASRPQDRQFILSSKKLLLSDSGFYLCAWSGGTGGHEQFFGPGTRLTVL.

This clonotype has ten or more counts. The chain links TRBV7-9 to TRBJ1-3; 7 bases map to TRBD1. Germline trimming cut 1 base from V and 1 base from J; bases unmatched to any gene: 1. The CDR3 contains 15 residues. Germline CDR1 is SEHNR and CDR2 is FQNEAQ (reference sequence). CDR3 in DNA: TGTGCCAGCAGCTTAGGGGACAGATCTGGAAACACCATATATTTT. This translates into CASSLGDRSGNTIYF.

This clonotype was counted a few times. This chain joins TRBV24-1 and TRBJ2-1; TRBD2 matches at 10 bases. V shed 3 bases and J 7 bases; nucleotides not matched to a gene: 2. Germline V lookup: CDR1 KGHDR, CDR2 SFDVKD. CDR3 length: 14 residues. The CDR3 sequence is CATSDSGRANEQFF. CDR3 DNA sequence: TGTGCCACCAGTGATAGCGGGAGGGCAAATGAGCAGTTCTTC.

V is TRBV5-1 and J is TRBJ1-2; TRBD1 matches 8 bases. V was pared by 4 bases and J by 6 bases, with 8 bases of the junction left unmatched. The CDR3 spans 14 residues. The germline V gene encodes CDR1 SGHRS and CDR2 YFSETQ. CDR3 nucleotides: TGCGCCAGCAGCACGGGACAGGCCTCCAATGGCTACACCTTC. Protein product: CASSTGQASNGYTF. The whole variable domain, filled in from reference TRBV5-1 and TRBJ1-2, reads KAGVTQTPRYLIKTRGQQVTLSCSPISGHRSVSWYQQTPGQGLQFLFEYFSETQRNKGNFPGRFSGRQFSNSRSEMNVSTLELGDSALYLCASSTGQASNGYTFGSGTRLTVV.

The rearrangement links TRBV6-5 to TRBJ1-2; TRBD1 matches at 11 bases. This CDR3 has 11 amino acids. V gave up 6 bases and J gave up 14 bases; unmatched junction bases: 5. CDR1 MNHEY and CDR2 SVGAGI come from the germline V gene. CDR3 sequence: CASSSGQGDTF. CDR3 DNA: TGTGCCAGCAGCTCGGGACAGGGGGATACCTTC.

The V gene is TRBV5-6, the J gene TRBJ2-5; the D gene is possibly TRBD2 (5 bases). V was trimmed by 9 bases and J by 0 bases, leaving 12 bases between them. This CDR3 region has 13 residues. The germline CDR1 and CDR2 sequences are SGHDT and YYEEEE. In DNA form, the CDR3 reads TGTGCCACGAGGGTACTAGACCAAGAGACCCAGTACTTC. It encodes CATRVLDQETQYF. The variable domain in full, completed from reference TRBV5-6 and TRBJ2-5, reads DAGVTQSPTHLIKTRGQQVTLRCSPKSGHDTVSWYQQALGQGPQFIFQYYEEEERQRGNFPDRFSGHQFPNYSSELNVNALLLGDSALYLCATRVLDQETQYFGPGTRLLVL.

The V call is TRBV10-2, the J call TRBJ2-5, with D possibly being TRBD1 (6 bases). V lost 8 bases and J 5 bases, leaving 12 bases between the germline ends. The CDR3 covers 12 residues. The germline CDR1 and CDR2 sequences are WSHSY and SAAADI. The CDR3 DNA sequence: TGCGCCAGCGGACCTAGGGGGGAGACCCAGTACTTC. Its translation is CASGPRGETQYF.

V and J are TRBV20-1 and TRBJ1-3, with TRBD1 matching 8 bases. V lost 5 bases to trimming and J lost 8 bases; unmatched junction nucleotides: 11. Germline CDR1 reads DFQATT; CDR2 reads SNEGSKA (reference sequence). This CDR3 spans 14 amino acids. Here the CDR3 reads CSAETGVSRDTIYF. The CDR3 nucleotides read TGCAGTGCTGAGACAGGGGTCTCTCGTGACACCATATATTTT.

This clonotype showed up many times. The chain carries TRBV12-3 or TRBV12-4 and TRBJ2-1, with a tentative D call TRBD2 (5 bases). The CDR3 contains 14 residues. Trimming pared 2 bases from V and 7 bases from J, leaving 12 bases between. The CDR3 region is CASSLSTPGNEQFF. The CDR3, as DNA: TGTGCCAGCAGTTTATCTACACCGGGGAATGAGCAGTTCTTC.

This clonotype has just a few counts. The chain uses TRBV5-1 and TRBJ2-5, with TRBD2 identical over 13 bases. After removal of 6 bases from V and 3 bases from J, the junction contained 8 bases not matched to a gene. CDR1 and CDR2 (germline): SGHRS, YFSETQ. CDR3 size: 16 residues. The CDR3 protein is CASKGGTSGKEETQYF. The CDR3 coding sequence is TGCGCCAGCAAAGGGGGGACTAGCGGGAAAGAAGAGACCCAGTACTTC.

This sequence joins TRBV7-6 and TRBJ1-6; D not resolved. Deletions cut 1 base from V and 10 bases from J, with 8 bases between. Germline-derived CDR1 and CDR2 are SGHVS and FNYEAQ. The CDR3 consists of 13 residues. As DNA, the CDR3 is TGTGCCAGCAGCTTAGAAGGGATATCACCCCTCCACTTT. Amino acids: CASSLEGISPLHF.

The V call is TRBV2, the J call TRBJ1-4; D call uncertain. CDR3 length: 14 residues. Trimming left V 5 bases short and J 5 bases short, with 12 bases between. Germline CDR1 is SNHLY and CDR2 is FYNNEI. CDR3: CASSREFGNEKLFF. The CDR3 coding sequence is TGTGCCAGCAGTAGGGAGTTCGGCAATGAAAAACTGTTTTTT.

The chain carries TRBV5-6 and TRBJ2-3; possible D gene TRBD2, 5 bases. Trimming pared 0 bases from V and 4 bases from J, leaving 6 bases between. The length of the CDR3 is 13 residues. The V gene's germline CDR1 is SGHDT and CDR2 YYEEEE. As DNA, the CDR3 is TGTGCCAGCAGCTTGGAGCGGTCAGATACGCAGTATTTT. This encodes CASSLERSDTQYF.

The chain employs TRBV10-3 and TRBJ2-1; possible D gene TRBD2, 6 bases. From germline, CDR1 is ENHRY and CDR2 SYGVKD. This CDR3 is 15 amino acids long. V lost 3 bases to trimming and J lost 6 bases, with 15 bases between them. Written as DNA, the CDR3 is TGTGCCATCAGTGAATCGCGGGAATCCGCCAATGAGCAGTTCTTC. Amino acid sequence: CAISESRESANEQFF.

The chain joins TRBV20-1 to TRBJ2-5; possible D gene TRBD1, 6 bases. In germline, CDR1 is DFQATT, CDR2 SNEGSKA (reference sequence). Trimming stripped 0 bases from V and 2 bases from J, with 13 bases between. This CDR3 is 15 amino acids long. CDR3 sequence: CSARDGGQPQETQYF. CDR3 sequence (DNA): TGCAGTGCTAGAGATGGAGGACAGCCACAAGAGACCCAGTACTTC.